This TCR delta chain was sequenced for a study of Vδ1+ human thymocytes. About this clone: The antigen is not known.

Points from the study as a whole: Highly polyclonal TRG and TRD repertoires with Gaussian CDR3 length distributions appeared in thymus. Unlike peripheral blood Vdelta1+ controls, thymic delta-chain sequences included around 21% Vdelta2 and few Vdelta3.

Extracted RNA was reverse transcribed into cDNA. CDR3 amplicons came from multiplex PCR with pooled V-gene forward and constant-region reverse primers. TCRdb processed the multiplex PCR reads again with the CATT caller. The repertoire includes 20,000 to 25,000 delta-chain clones, approximately 8.8% of them detected once, and over 0.75% sits in the top ten. With 0 bases removed from V and 2 bases from J, the gap between germline ends came to 18 bases. CDR1 and CDR2 (germline): GEAIGNYY, EKD. The CDR3 extends over 17 amino acids. Between 98% and 99.6% of sorted thymocytes were Vdelta1+. Sequenced material: Vdelta1+ gamma-delta thymocytes from the thymus. Subset described: FACS-sorted CD3+ TCRalphabeta- TCRVdelta1+ TCRVdelta2- thymocytes. The sequence was collected from a child in the first two years of life who had congenital heart surgery. This chain links TRDV2 with TRDJ1; no firm D call. Written as DNA, the CDR3 is TGTGCCTGTGACACCTCGGACTCCGCCCTTATAACCGATAAACTCATCTTT. Translating it yields CACDTSDSALITDKLIF.